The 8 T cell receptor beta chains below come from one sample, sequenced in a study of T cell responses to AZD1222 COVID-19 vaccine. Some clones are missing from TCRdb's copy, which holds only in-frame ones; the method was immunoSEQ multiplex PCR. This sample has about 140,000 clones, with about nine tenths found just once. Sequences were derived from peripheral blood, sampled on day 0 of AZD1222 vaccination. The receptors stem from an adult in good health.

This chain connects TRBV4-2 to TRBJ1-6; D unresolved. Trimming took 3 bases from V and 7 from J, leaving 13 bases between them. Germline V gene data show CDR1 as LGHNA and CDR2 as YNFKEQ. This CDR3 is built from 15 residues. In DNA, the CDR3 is TGTGCCAGCAGCCAGGCCGGGAGTAGAAATTCACCCCTCCACTTT. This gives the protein CASSQAGSRNSPLHF.

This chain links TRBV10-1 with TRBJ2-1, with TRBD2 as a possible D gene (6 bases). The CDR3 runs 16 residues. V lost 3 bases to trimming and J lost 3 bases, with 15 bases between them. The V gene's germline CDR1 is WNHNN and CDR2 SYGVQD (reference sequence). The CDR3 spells CASSDFGSGHYNEQFF. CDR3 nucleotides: TGCGCCAGCAGTGATTTTGGTAGCGGTCACTACAATGAGCAGTTCTTC.

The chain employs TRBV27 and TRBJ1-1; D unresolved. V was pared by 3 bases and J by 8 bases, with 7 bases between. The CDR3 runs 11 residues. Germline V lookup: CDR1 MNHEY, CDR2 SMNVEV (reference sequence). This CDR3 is CASSLQREAFF. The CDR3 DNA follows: TGTGCCAGCAGTTTGCAAAGAGAAGCTTTCTTT.

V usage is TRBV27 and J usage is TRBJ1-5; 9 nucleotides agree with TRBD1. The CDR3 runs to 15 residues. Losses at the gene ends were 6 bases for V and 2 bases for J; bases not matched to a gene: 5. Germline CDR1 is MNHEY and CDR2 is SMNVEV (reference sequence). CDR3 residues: CASSDRGLRNQPQHF. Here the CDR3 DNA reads TGTGCCAGCAGCGACAGGGGGTTGCGCAATCAGCCCCAGCATTTT.

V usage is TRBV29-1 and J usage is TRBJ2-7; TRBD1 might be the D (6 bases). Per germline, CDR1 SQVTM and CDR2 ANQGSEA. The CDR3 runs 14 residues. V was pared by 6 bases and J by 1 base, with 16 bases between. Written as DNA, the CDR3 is TGCAGCGTGGGAGAGGGTACAGGGTCCTACGAGCAGTACTTC. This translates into CSVGEGTGSYEQYF.

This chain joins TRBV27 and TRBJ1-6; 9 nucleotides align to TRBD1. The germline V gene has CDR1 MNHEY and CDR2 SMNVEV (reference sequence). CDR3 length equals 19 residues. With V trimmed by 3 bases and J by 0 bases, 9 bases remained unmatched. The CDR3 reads CASSLGQGTASSYNSPLHF. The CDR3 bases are TGTGCCAGCAGTTTGGGACAGGGAACGGCGAGCTCCTATAATTCACCCCTCCACTTT.

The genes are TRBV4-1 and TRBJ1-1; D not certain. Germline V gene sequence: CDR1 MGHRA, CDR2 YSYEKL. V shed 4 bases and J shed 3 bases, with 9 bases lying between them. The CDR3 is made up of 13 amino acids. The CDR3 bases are TGCGCCAGCAGCCCTGGACCGTACACTGAAGCTTTCTTT. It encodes CASSPGPYTEAFF.

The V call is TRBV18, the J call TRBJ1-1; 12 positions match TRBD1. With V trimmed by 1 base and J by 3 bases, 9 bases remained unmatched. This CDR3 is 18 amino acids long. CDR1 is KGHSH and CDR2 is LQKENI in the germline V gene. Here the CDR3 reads CASSPRDRGLARYTEAFF. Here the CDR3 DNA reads TGTGCCAGCTCACCACGGGACAGGGGGCTGGCCCGTTACACTGAAGCTTTCTTT.